This TCR beta chain was found in a study of blood T cell repertoires in COVID-19. Study details: Sites in the United States, Italy and Spain provided acute and convalescent COVID-19 samples. PBMCs, B-cell-depleted T cells, or T cells were the source of the cDNA or gDNA that made up the material.

Germline lookup yields CDR1 LNHDA and CDR2 SQIVND (reference sequence). Germline trimming cut 6 bases from V and 8 bases from J; bases unmatched to any gene: 9. The CDR3 runs to 13 residues. Seattle researchers signed up patients amid active infection and tracked them longitudinally. As processed by the authors: Amplification of reference gene primers provided the estimated nucleated cell counts. Only in-frame clones appear in the TCRdb table, and some are missing; sequencing was by immunoSEQ multiplex PCR. V and J calls plus clone size are reproduced from that table; the DNA served to infer D and trimming. Of about 220,000 clones in the sample, 82% were seen once.

V is TRBV19 and J is TRBJ1-2; TRBD1 matches 7 bases. The clonotype originates from a woman aged 70-85 years with COVID-19, enrolled during active disease. The sample comprised peripheral blood. The DNA for the CDR3 is TGTGCCAGTAGGCTACAGGGGAAGGAGGGCTACACCTTC. Translated: CASRLQGKEGYTF.